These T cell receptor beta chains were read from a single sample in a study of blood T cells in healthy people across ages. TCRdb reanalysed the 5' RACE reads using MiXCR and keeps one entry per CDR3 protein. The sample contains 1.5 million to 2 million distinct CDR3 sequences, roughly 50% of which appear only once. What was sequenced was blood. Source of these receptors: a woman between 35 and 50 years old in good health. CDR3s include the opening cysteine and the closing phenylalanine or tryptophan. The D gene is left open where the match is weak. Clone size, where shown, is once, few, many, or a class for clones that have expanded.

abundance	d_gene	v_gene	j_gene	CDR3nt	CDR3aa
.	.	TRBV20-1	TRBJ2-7	TGCAGTGCTGAAGGGACCTCCTACGAGCAGTACTTC	CSAEGTSYEQYF
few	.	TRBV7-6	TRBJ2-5	TGTGCCAGCTCAGCCCAACCACGGCTTGGCCAAGAGACCCAGTACTTC	CASSAQPRLGQETQYF
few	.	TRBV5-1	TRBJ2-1	TGCGCCAGCAGCTTGACGAGTTACTACAATGAGCAGTTCTTC	CASSLTSYYNEQFF
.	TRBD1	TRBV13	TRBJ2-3	TGTGCCAGCAGCGCCAGACAGGGGGCGGGGGCAGATACGCAGTATTTT	CASSARQGAGADTQYF
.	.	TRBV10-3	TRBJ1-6	TGTGCCATCAGTGCAACTACAGGGTCAAGCTCCTATAATTCACCCCTCCACTTT	CAISATTGSSSYNSPLHF
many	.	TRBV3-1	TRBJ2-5	TGTGCCAGCAGCCAAGAGAAGGGCAGGGGAGAGGAGACCCAGTACTTC	CASSQEKGRGEETQYF
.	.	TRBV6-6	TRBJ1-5	TGTGCCAGCAGTTACCAGAGCAATCAGCCCCAGCATTTT	CASSYQSNQPQHF
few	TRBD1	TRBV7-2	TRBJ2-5	TGTGCCAGCAGTCGCCGTCGGGGACAGGGACAAGAGACCCAGTACTTC	CASSRRRGQGQETQYF
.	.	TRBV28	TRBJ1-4	TGTGCCAGCAGCGTGATCTCTTGGGGCGAAAAACTGTTTTTT	CASSVISWGEKLFF
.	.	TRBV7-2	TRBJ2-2	TGTGCCAGCAGCGCCTACAGGGATACCGGGGAGCTGTTTTTT	CASSAYRDTGELFF
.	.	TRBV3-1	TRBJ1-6	TGTGCCAGCAGCCAGACAGGTTTTGAGCCGGCATTGGGGCCCCTCCACTTT	CASSQTGFEPALGPLHF
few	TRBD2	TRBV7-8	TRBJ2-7	TGTGCCAGCAGCCTCCAATTAGCGGGGGAACCGCCTGGGGAGCAGTACTTC	CASSLQLAGEPPGEQYF
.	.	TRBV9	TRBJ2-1	TGTGCCAGCAGCGCCCGACTCGGGACGGACTCCTACAATGAGCAGTTCTTC	CASSARLGTDSYNEQFF
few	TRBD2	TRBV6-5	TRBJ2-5	TGTGCCAGCAGTTACGGGGGGACTACCAATGAGCAGTACTTC	CASSYGGTTNEQYF
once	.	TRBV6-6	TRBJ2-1	TGTGCCAGCAGTCCCGACAGGGAGGAGTTCTTC	CASSPDREEFF
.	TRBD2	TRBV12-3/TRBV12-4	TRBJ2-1	TGTGGCAGCAGTTCAACCGGGACTAGCGGGGGGACGAACTACAATGAGCAGTTCTTC	CGSSSTGTSGGTNYNEQFF
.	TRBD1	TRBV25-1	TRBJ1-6	TGTGCCAGCAGACGTACAGGGGGGAATTCACCCCTCCACTTT	CASRRTGGNSPLHF
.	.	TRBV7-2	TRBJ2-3	TGTGCCAGCAGCTTAAGGCCTTCTAGCACAGATACGCAGTATTTT	CASSLRPSSTDTQYF
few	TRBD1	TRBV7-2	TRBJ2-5	TGTGCCAGCAGCGTATCCGGACAGGGGGCTGGAGAGACCCAGTACTTC	CASSVSGQGAGETQYF